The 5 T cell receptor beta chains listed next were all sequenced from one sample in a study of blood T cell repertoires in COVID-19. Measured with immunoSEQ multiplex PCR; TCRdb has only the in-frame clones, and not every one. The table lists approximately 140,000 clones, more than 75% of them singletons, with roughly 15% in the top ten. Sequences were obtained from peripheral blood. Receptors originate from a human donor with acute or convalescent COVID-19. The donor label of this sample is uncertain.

The DNA of the CDR3 is TGTGCCAGCAGCCCTGGGACAGGGGATGAAAAACTGTTTTTT. It yields the protein CASSPGTGDEKLFF. V and J are TRBV7-2 and TRBJ1-4; TRBD1 aligns across 10 bases. This CDR3 has 14 residues. Trimming removed 5 bases from V and 6 bases from J; junction bases left unmatched: 3. Germline V lookup: CDR1 SGHTA, CDR2 FQGNSA.

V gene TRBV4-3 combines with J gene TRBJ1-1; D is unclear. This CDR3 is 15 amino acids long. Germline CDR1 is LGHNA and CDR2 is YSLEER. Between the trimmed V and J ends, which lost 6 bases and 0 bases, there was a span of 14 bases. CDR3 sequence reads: CASSLTQALNTEAFF. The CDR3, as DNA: TGCGCCAGCAGTCTCACCCAGGCGCTGAACACTGAAGCTTTCTTT.

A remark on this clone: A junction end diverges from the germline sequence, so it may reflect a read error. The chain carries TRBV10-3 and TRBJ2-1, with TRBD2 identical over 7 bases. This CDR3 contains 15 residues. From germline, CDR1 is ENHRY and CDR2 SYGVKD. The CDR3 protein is CAIRELGGGYNEQFF. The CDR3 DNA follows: TGTGCCATCCGTGAATTGGGGGGGGGTTACAATGAGCAGTTCTTC.

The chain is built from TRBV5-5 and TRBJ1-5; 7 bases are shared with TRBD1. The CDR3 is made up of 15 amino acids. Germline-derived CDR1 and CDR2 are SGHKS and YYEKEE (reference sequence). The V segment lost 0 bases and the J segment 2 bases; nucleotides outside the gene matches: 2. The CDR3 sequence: CASSLEGTGNQPQHF. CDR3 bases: TGTGCCAGCAGCTTGGAAGGGACAGGCAATCAGCCCCAGCATTTT. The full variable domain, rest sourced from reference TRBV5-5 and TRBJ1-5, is DAGVTQSPTHLIKTRGQQVTLRCSPISGHKSVSWYQQVLGQGPQFIFQYYEKEERGRGNFPDRFSARQFPNYSSELNVNALLLGDSALYLCASSLEGTGNQPQHFGDGTRLSIL.

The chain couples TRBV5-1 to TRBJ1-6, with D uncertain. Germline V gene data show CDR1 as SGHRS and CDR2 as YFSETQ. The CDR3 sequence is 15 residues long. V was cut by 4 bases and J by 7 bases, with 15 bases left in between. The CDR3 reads CASSPEAGGNSPLHF. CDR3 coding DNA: TGCGCCAGCAGCCCTGAGGCGGGTGGGAATTCACCCCTCCACTTT.